The 9 T cell receptor beta chains below all came from one sample that was sequenced in a study of T cell clonotyping in hematopoietic cell transplantation. This table comes from immunoSEQ multiplex PCR, and its TCRdb copy is limited to in-frame clones, with some not included. The repertoire consists of 10,000 or so clones, with 75% to 80% occurring once and the leading ten covering 45%. The starting material was peripheral blood mononuclear cells, obtained 180 days after allogeneic stem cell transplant. These receptors came from a female patient in her fifties who had an allogeneic stem cell transplant from a related donor, so the T cells may come from the graft donor. Some clones in this sample may be carry-over from other donors' samples.

This chain joins TRBV19 and TRBJ2-7, with TRBD2 as a possible D gene (7 bases). Trimming shortened V by 2 bases and J by 3 bases, and 14 bases separated the two germline ends. The CDR3 totals 15 residues. CDR1 and CDR2 (germline): LNHDA, SQIVND (reference sequence). Here the CDR3 reads CASSITGLADYEQYF. For the CDR3, the DNA is TGTGCCAGTAGTATAACAGGGCTAGCGGACTACGAGCAGTACTTC.

The V call is TRBV29-1, the J call TRBJ2-3, with 7 bases lining up with TRBD1. Germline V gene data show CDR1 as SQVTM and CDR2 as ANQGSEA. Trimming cost V 6 bases and J 1 base; bases outside gene matches: 1. The CDR3 is 12 residues long. CDR3 DNA: TGCAGCGTGGGGACAGGCACAGATACGCAGTATTTT. Protein sequence: CSVGTGTDTQYF.

In its sample, this clone was seen a few times. The rearrangement joins TRBV6-6 to TRBJ2-7; D is ambiguous. Looked up from germline, CDR1 is MNHNY and CDR2 is SVGAGI (reference sequence). Trimming removed 7 bases from V and 5 bases from J, with 6 bases in between. The CDR3 covers 10 residues. The CDR3 reads CASMGNEQYF. DNA of the CDR3: TGTGCCAGCATGGGCAACGAGCAGTACTTC.

This clone was seen just once. The chain recombines TRBV5-4 with TRBJ2-6; perhaps TRBD1 as D (6 bases). Trimming stripped 2 bases from V and 10 bases from J, with 13 bases between. Germline V lookup: CDR1 SGHNT, CDR2 YYREEE (reference sequence). This CDR3 has 14 amino acids. This CDR3 reads CASSFTGNENVLTF. The CDR3 DNA reads TGTGCCAGCAGCTTTACAGGGAATGAGAACGTCCTGACTTTC. Full variable domain (rest looked up from reference TRBV5-4 and TRBJ2-6): ETGVTQSPTHLIKTRGQQVTLRCSSQSGHNTVSWYQQALGQGPQFIFQYYREEENGRGNFPPRFSGLQFPNYSSELNVNALELDDSALYLCASSFTGNENVLTFGAGSRLTVL.

The table lists this clone with a count of one. The chain recombines TRBV9 with TRBJ1-2; 11 bases align to TRBD1. Germline V lookup: CDR1 SGDLS, CDR2 YYNGEE. The CDR3 has 15 amino acids. Germline trimming cut 3 bases from V and 4 bases from J; bases unmatched to any gene: 5. CDR3 protein: CASSGGDRGIYGYTF. CDR3 bases: TGTGCCAGCAGCGGAGGGGACAGGGGGATCTATGGCTACACCTTC.

For the CDR3, the DNA is TGTGCCAGCAGCTTGGCCTGGCTAGCGGGACCCTACGAGCAGTACTTC. It yields the protein CASSLAWLAGPYEQYF. V gene TRBV5-6 combines with J gene TRBJ2-7, with 9 nucleotides matching TRBD2. This CDR3 is 16 amino acids long. Germline CDR1 and CDR2: SGHDT and YYEEEE. J gave up 2 bases and V 0 bases, and 6 bases lay outside the gene matches.

V is TRBV6-1 and J is TRBJ1-3; a possible D gene is TRBD1 (6 bases). The germline gives CDR1 MNHNS, CDR2 SASEGT. Trimming pared 2 bases from V and 3 bases from J, leaving 14 bases between. The CDR3 contains 16 residues. Written as DNA, the CDR3 is TGTGCCAGCAGTGAACAGGGGATTTTAGTTGGAAACACCATATATTTT. As protein: CASSEQGILVGNTIYF.

The chain couples TRBV29-1 to TRBJ2-3; possible D gene TRBD2, 6 bases. Germline lookup yields CDR1 SQVTM and CDR2 ANQGSEA. With 6 bases removed from V and 3 bases from J, the gap between germline ends came to 16 bases. The CDR3 has 14 amino acids. CDR3: CSVVLGGETDTQYF. The CDR3 nucleotides read TGCAGCGTGGTCTTGGGCGGGGAGACAGATACGCAGTATTTT.

This clone came up a few times. The chain employs TRBV13 and TRBJ1-1; a possible D gene is TRBD1 (5 bases). V was pared by 5 bases and J by 5 bases, with 12 bases between. Germline V CDR1 and CDR2: PRHDT, FYEKMQ (reference sequence). The CDR3 has 13 residues. The CDR3 bases are TGTGCCAGCAGCCGCAGGGTTCAAACTGAAGCTTTCTTT. This codes for CASSRRVQTEAFF.